This TCR beta chain is from a study of T cells in Graves' hyperthyroidism and ophthalmopathy. Amplified regions were TCR beta CDR3 sequences from RNA transcripts. The HTBI primer set was used in a first-round RT-PCR of the TCR CDR3. TCRdb re-called the multiplex PCR reads with MiXCR, one entry per CDR3 protein. The sample records under 400,000 distinct CDR3 sequences, about 13% being singletons. Germline V gives CDR1 MNHEY, CDR2 SMNVEV (reference sequence). The junction had 7 bases not matched to a gene; V was cut back by 3 bases and J by 7 bases. The length of the CDR3 is 15 residues. Stable disease denoted Graves' hyperthyroidism without ophthalmopathy progression within 18 months. At least ten counts were recorded for this clonotype.

The specimen was blood. The TCR originated in a woman aged 18-29 years with Graves' hyperthyroidism. The V call is TRBV27, the J call TRBJ2-1, with TRBD1 identical over 9 bases. Here the CDR3 DNA reads TGTGCCAGCAGTTTGTTTATCGGACAGGGGAATGAGCAGTTCTTC. Encoded protein: CASSLFIGQGNEQFF.